This T cell receptor (beta chain) was found in a study of OX40 agonist ivuxolimab in advanced cancers. General study results and limits: At 0.1 to 3.0 mg/kg, clonal expansion of CD4+ and CD8+ blood T cells had occurred by week 6.

Looked up from germline, CDR1 is SGHKS and CDR2 is YYEKEE (reference sequence). The CDR3 has 18 amino acids. The V end was cut by 4 bases, the J end by 7 bases, with 27 bases between. Method: immunoSEQ multiplex PCR; TCRdb's copy keeps in-frame clones and lacks some. The top ten clones hold about 0.3% of a sample with 85,000 to 100,000 clones, 85% to 95% of them seen once. Concerning this clone itself: Its antigen is unidentified.

The material sequenced was CD4+ or CD8+ T cells sorted from blood, taken in a trial of the OX40 agonist ivuxolimab. The TCR comes from an adult with an advanced solid tumor such as melanoma, head and neck, liver or kidney cancer. The rearrangement uses TRBV5-5 and TRBJ1-5; D remains ambiguous. The CDR3 sequence is CASSPTSLSVPGRQPQHF. CDR3 nucleotides: TGTGCCAGCAGCCCGACTTCACTTTCCGTTCCGGGGAGGCAGCCCCAGCATTTT.